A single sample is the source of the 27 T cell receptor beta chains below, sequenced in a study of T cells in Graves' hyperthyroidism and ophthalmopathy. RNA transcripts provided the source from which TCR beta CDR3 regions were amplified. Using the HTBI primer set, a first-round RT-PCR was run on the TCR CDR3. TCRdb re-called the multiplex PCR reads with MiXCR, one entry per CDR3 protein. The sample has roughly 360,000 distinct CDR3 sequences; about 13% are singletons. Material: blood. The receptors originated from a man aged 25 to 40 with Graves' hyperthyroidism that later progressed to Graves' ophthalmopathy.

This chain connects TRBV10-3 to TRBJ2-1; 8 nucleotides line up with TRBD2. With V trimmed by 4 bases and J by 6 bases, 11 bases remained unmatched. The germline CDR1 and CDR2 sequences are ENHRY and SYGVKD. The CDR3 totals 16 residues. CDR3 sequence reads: CAISGREGLGANEQFF. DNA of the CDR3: TGTGCCATCAGTGGCAGGGAGGGACTAGGGGCCAATGAGCAGTTCTTC.

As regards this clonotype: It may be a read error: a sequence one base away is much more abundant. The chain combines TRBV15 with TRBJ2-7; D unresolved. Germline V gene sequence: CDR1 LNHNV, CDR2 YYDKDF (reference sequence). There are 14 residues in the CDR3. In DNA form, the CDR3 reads TGTGCCACCAGCGGAGAAGGTATAAGGGACGAGCAGTACTTC. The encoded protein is CATSGEGIRDEQYF.

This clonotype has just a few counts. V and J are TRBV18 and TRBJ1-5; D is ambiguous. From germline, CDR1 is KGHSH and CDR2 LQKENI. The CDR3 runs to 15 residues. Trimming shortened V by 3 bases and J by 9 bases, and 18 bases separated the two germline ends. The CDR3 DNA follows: TGTGCCAGCTCACCGATCCCAGTGTCAGGAGGGCCCCAGCATTTT. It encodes CASSPIPVSGGPQHF.

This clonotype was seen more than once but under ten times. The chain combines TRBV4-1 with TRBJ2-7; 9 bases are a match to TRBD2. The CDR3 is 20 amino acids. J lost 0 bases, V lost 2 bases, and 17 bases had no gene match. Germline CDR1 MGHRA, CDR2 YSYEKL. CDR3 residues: CASSQPRRLAGRNLSYEQYF. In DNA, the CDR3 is TGCGCCAGCAGCCAACCCCGGCGGCTAGCGGGGCGGAACCTCTCCTACGAGCAGTACTTC.

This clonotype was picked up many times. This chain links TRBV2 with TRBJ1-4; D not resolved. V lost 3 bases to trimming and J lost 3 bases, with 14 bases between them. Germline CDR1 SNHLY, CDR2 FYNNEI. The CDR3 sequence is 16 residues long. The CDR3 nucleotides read TGTGCCAGCAGTGACCTGGGGAACGGGGCTAATGAAAAACTGTTTTTT. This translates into CASSDLGNGANEKLFF.

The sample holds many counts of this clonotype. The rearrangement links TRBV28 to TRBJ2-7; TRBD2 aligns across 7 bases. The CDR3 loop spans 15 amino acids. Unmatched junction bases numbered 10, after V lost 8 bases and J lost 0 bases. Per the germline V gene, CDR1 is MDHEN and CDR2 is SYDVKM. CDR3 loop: CASEGGARFSYEQYF. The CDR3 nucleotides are TGTGCCAGCGAGGGAGGGGCAAGGTTCTCCTACGAGCAGTACTTC.

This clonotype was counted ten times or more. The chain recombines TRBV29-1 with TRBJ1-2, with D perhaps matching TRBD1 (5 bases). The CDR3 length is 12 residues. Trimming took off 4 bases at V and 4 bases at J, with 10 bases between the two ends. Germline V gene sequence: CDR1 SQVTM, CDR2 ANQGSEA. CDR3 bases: TGCAGCGTTGTCAAAGGGACCTATGGCTACACCTTC. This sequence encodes CSVVKGTYGYTF. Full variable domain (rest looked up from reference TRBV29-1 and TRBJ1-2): SAVISQKPSRDICQRGTSLTIQCQVDSQVTMMFWYRQQPGQSLTLIATANQGSEATYESGFVIDKFPISRPNLTFSTLTVSNMSPEDSSIYLCSVVKGTYGYTFGSGTRLTVV.

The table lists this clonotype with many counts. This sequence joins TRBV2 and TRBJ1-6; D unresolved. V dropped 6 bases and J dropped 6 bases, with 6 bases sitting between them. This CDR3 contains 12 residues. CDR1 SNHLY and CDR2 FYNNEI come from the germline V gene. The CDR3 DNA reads TGTGCCAGCAGGGGCGGTAATTCACCCCTCCACTTT. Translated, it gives CASRGGNSPLHF.

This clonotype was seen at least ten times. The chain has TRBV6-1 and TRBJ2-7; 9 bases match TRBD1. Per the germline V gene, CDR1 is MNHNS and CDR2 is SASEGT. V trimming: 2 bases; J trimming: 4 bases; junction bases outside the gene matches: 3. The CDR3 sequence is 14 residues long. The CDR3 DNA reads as TGTGCCAGCAGTGAACCGGGACAGGGTTACGAGCAGTACTTC. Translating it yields CASSEPGQGYEQYF.

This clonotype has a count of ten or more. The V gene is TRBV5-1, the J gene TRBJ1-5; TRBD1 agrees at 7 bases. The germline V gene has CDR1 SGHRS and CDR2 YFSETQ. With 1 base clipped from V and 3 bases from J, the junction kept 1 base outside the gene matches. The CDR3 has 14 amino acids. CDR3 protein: CASSLTGANQPQHF. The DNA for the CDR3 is TGCGCCAGCAGCTTGACAGGGGCCAATCAGCCCCAGCATTTT.

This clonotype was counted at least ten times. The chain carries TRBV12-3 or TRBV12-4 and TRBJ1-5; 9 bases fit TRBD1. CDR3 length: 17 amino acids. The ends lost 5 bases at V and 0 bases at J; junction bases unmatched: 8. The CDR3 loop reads CASSRGQGLISNQPQHF. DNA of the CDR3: TGTGCCAGCAGTCGGGGACAGGGTCTAATTAGCAATCAGCCCCAGCATTTT.

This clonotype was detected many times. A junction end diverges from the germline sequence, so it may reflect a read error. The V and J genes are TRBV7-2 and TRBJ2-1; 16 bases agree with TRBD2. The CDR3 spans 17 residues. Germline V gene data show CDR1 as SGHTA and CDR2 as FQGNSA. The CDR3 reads CASSLGGTSGGVNKQFF. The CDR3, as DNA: TGTGCCAGCAGCTTAGGGGGGACTAGCGGGGGGGTCAATAAGCAGTTCTTC.

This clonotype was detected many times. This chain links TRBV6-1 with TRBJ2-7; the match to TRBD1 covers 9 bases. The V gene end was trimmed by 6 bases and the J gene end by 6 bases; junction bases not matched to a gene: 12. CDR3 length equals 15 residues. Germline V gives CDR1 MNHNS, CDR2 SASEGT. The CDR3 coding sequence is TGTGCCAGCAGGGGACCGGGACAGGGATCTGTCGAGCAGTACTTC. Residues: CASRGPGQGSVEQYF.

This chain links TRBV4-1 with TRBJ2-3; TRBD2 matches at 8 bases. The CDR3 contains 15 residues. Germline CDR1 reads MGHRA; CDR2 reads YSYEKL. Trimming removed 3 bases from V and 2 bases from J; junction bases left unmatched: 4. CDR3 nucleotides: TGCGCCAGCAGCCAGGTAGCGGGGCCCACAGATACGCAGTATTTT. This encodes CASSQVAGPTDTQYF.

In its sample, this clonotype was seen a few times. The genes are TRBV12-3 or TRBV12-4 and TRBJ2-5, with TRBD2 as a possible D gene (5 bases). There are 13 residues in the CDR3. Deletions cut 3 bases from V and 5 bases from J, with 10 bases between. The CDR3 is CASSLASLETQYF. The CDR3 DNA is TGTGCCAGCAGTTTGGCTAGCCTTGAGACCCAGTACTTC.

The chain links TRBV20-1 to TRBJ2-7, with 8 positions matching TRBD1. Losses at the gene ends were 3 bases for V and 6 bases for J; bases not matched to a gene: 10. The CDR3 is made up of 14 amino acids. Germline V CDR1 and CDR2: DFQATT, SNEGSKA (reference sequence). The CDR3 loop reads CSASGAGQVFEQYF. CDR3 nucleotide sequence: TGCAGTGCTAGTGGGGCGGGACAGGTCTTCGAGCAGTACTTC.

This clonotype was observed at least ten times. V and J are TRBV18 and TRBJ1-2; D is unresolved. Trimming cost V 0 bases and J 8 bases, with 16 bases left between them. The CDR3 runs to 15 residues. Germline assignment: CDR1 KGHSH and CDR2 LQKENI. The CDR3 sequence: CASSPPFGRVGGYTF. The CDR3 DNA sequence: TGTGCCAGCTCACCACCTTTCGGGAGAGTAGGAGGCTACACCTTC.

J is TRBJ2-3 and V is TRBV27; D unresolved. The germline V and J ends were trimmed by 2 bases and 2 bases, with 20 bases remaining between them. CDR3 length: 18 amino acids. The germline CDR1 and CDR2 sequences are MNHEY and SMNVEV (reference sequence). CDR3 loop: CASSLLSFRRTTTDTQYF. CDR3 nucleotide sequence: TGTGCCAGCAGTTTACTATCCTTCAGGCGAACCACCACAGATACGCAGTATTTT.

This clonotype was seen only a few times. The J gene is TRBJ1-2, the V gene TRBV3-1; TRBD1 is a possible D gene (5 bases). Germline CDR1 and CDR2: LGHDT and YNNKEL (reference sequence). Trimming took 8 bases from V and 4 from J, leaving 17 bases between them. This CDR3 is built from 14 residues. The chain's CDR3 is CASRRGMEFYGYTF. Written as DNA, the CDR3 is TGTGCCAGCCGACGGGGGATGGAGTTCTATGGCTACACCTTC.

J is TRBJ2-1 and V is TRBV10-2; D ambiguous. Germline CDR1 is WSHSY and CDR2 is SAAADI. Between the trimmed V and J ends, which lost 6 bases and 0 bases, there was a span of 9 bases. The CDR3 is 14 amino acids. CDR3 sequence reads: CASRDPASYNEQFF. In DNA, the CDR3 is TGCGCCAGCAGGGACCCAGCCTCCTACAATGAGCAGTTCTTC.

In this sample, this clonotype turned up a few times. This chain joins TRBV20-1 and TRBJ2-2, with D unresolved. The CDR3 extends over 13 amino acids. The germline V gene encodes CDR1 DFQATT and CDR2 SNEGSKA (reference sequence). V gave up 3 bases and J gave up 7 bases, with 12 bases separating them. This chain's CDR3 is CSASGPPVGELFF. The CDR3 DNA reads TGCAGTGCTAGTGGACCCCCGGTCGGGGAGCTGTTTTTT.

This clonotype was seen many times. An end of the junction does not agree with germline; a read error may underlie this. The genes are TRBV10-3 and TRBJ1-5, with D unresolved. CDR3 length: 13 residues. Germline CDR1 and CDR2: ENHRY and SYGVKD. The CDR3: CAINENSNQPQHF. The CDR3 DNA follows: TGTGCCATCAATGAGAACAGTAATCAGCCCCAGCATTTT.

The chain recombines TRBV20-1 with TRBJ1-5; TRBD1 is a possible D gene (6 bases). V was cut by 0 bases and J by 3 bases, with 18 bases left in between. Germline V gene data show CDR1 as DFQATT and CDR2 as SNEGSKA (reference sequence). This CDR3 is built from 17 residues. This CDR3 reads CSARDVRGAWNNQPQHF. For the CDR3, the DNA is TGCAGTGCTAGAGATGTACGGGGGGCCTGGAACAATCAGCCCCAGCATTTT.

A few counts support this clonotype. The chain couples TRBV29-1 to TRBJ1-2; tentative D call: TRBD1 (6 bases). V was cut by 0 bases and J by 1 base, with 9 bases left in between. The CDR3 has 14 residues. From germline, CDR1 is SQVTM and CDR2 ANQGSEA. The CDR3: CSVEEGRGNYGYTF. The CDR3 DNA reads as TGCAGCGTTGAAGAGGGCAGGGGTAACTATGGCTACACCTTC.

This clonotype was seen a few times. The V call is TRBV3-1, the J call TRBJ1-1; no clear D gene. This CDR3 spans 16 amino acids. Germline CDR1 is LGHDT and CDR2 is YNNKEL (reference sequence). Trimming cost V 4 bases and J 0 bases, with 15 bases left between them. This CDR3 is CASSPRLGGMNTEAFF. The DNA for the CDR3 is TGTGCCAGCAGCCCCCGGCTAGGTGGCATGAACACTGAAGCTTTCTTT.

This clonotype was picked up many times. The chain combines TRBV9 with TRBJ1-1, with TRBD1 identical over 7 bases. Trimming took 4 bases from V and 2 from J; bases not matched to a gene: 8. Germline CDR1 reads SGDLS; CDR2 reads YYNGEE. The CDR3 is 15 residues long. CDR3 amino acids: CASSPRDSTNTEAFF. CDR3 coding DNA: TGTGCCAGCAGCCCTCGGGACAGCACCAACACTGAAGCTTTCTTT.

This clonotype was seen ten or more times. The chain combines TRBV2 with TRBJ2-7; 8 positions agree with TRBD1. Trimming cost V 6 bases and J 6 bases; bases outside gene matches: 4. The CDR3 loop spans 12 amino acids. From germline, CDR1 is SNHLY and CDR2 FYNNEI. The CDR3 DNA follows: TGTGCCAGCAGAACCCAGGGGGCCGAGCAGTACTTC. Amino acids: CASRTQGAEQYF.